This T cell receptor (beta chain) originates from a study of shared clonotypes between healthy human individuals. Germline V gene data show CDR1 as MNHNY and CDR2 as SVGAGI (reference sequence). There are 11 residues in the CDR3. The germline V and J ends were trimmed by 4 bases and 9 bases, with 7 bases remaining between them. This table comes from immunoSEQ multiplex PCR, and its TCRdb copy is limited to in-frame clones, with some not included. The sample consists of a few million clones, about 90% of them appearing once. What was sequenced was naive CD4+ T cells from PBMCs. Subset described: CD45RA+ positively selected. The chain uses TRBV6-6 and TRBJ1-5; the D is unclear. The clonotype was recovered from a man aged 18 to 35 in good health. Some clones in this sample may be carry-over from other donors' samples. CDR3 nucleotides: TGTGCCAGCAGTTGGCCCGGGCCCCAGCATTTT. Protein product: CASSWPGPQHF.